A single sample is the source of the 32 T cell receptor beta chains below, sequenced in a study of cytomegalovirus exposure and HLA in healthy donors. The PCR employed 60 Vbeta primers together with 13 Jbeta primers. Profiling relied on immunoSEQ multiplex PCR, and the TCRdb table lists in-frame clones only, not all of them. The repertoire consists of approximately 210,000 clones, with around 87% occurring once and the leading ten covering 1.3%. Sequencing was done on a sample of PBMCs. These receptors came from a man between 25 and 39 years old in good health and CMV-seronegative.

The chain links TRBV7-6 to TRBJ2-3; D might be TRBD1 (6 bases). Trimming took 5 bases from V and 1 from J, leaving 10 bases between them. There are 14 residues in the CDR3. Germline CDR1 is SGHVS and CDR2 is FNYEAQ. Here the CDR3 reads CASSRQDGTDTQYF. The CDR3 DNA reads TGTGCCAGCAGCCGACAGGACGGCACAGATACGCAGTATTTT. The full variable domain, its missing parts supplied by reference TRBV7-6 and TRBJ2-3, is GAGVSQSPRYKVTKRGQDVALRCDPISGHVSLYWYRQALGQGPEFLTYFNYEAQQDKSGLPNDRFSAERPEGSISTLTIQRTEQRDSAMYRCASSRQDGTDTQYFGPGTRLTVL.

For the CDR3, the DNA is TGTGCCAGCAGCTTGGGGACTAGCGGGGGGGCAGTTGAGCAGTTCTTC. Translated, it gives CASSLGTSGGAVEQFF. V is TRBV5-6 and J is TRBJ2-1, with TRBD2 identical over 15 bases. V dropped 0 bases and J dropped 9; count of bases not matched to a gene: 4. Per the germline V gene, CDR1 is SGHDT and CDR2 is YYEEEE. This CDR3 is 16 amino acids long.

The chain carries TRBV2 and TRBJ2-3, with 8 bases lining up with TRBD1. Germline lookup yields CDR1 SNHLY and CDR2 FYNNEI. The CDR3 consists of 14 residues. Trimming took 11 bases from V and 5 from J; bases not matched to a gene: 12. The CDR3 DNA reads as TGTGCCGCAGGGGAACAGGGGGTGAGAGATACGCAGTATTTT. This gives the protein CAAGEQGVRDTQYF.

This clone was observed a few times. The genes are TRBV7-9 and TRBJ2-7; TRBD2 aligns across 9 bases. Germline V gene sequence: CDR1 SEHNR, CDR2 FQNEAQ (reference sequence). The CDR3 is 18 amino acids. V lost 2 bases to trimming and J lost 3 bases; unmatched junction nucleotides: 14. The CDR3 coding sequence is TGTGCCAGCAGCTTACCCCTGAGGAGGACTAGCGTAAACTACGAGCAGTACTTC. This codes for CASSLPLRRTSVNYEQYF.

This rearrangement joins TRBV6-5 to TRBJ1-6; TRBD1 aligns across 7 bases. The CDR3 is made up of 13 amino acids. Germline V gives CDR1 MNHEY, CDR2 SVGAGI. V trimming: 8 bases; J trimming: 11 bases; junction bases outside the gene matches: 9. The chain's CDR3 is CASSGDRQPPLHF. CDR3 nucleotides: TGTGCCAGCTCGGGGGACAGACAACCACCCCTCCACTTT.

The V gene is TRBV11-1, the J gene TRBJ2-7, with 8 bases fitting TRBD2. Looked up from germline, CDR1 is SGHAT and CDR2 is FQDESV (reference sequence). V trimming: 2 bases; J trimming: 0 bases; junction bases outside the gene matches: 6. The CDR3 contains 16 residues. The CDR3 bases are TGTGCCAGCAGCTTATTGCGGGGGGCCCCCTCCTACGAGCAGTACTTC. This encodes CASSLLRGAPSYEQYF. Together with reference TRBV11-1 and TRBJ2-7, the CDR3 gives the full variable domain: EAEVAQSPRYKITEKSQAVAFWCDPISGHATLYWYRQILGQGPELLVQFQDESVVDDSQLPKDRFSAERLKGVDSTLKIQPAELGDSAMYLCASSLLRGAPSYEQYFGPGTRLTVT.

The gene calls are TRBV15 and TRBJ1-2; 7 nucleotides agree with TRBD1. Germline-derived CDR1 and CDR2 are LNHNV and YYDKDF (reference sequence). J lost 3 bases, V lost 5 bases, and 3 bases had no gene match. This CDR3 region has 13 residues. CDR3 bases: TGTGCCACCAGCCGGGACAGAGACTATGGCTACACCTTC. This sequence encodes CATSRDRDYGYTF.

The V call is TRBV11-3, the J call TRBJ2-3; 7 nucleotides line up with TRBD1. Trimming at V came to 1 base and at J to 4 bases, leaving 8 bases not matched to a gene. This CDR3 is 16 amino acids long. Germline loops: CDR1 SGHNT, CDR2 YENEEA. CDR3 protein: CASSLGGQIVADTQYF. The CDR3 DNA is TGTGCCAGCAGCTTAGGGGGACAGATAGTCGCAGATACGCAGTATTTT.

V and J are TRBV11-2 and TRBJ2-1; D is undetermined. V gave up 10 bases and J gave up 8 bases, with 6 bases separating them. Germline V gene lookup returns CDR1 SGHAT and CDR2 FQNNGV. The CDR3 runs 9 residues. The CDR3 loop is CATNDEQFF. The CDR3 coding sequence is TGTGCCACCAATGATGAGCAGTTCTTC.

This clone was observed once. The J gene is TRBJ2-1, the V gene TRBV19, with 13 positions matching TRBD2. Germline values: CDR1 LNHDA, CDR2 SQIVND (reference sequence). V shed 5 bases, J shed 6 bases, and the junction held 4 bases outside the gene matches. The CDR3 is made up of 15 amino acids. This CDR3 reads CASSVGTSGINEQFF. The CDR3 DNA is TGTGCCAGTAGTGTCGGGACTAGCGGGATCAATGAGCAGTTCTTC. The full variable domain, its missing parts supplied by reference TRBV19 and TRBJ2-1, is DGGITQSPKYLFRKEGQNVTLSCEQNLNHDAMYWYRQDPGQGLRLIYYSQIVNDFQKGDIAEGYSVSREKKESFPLTVTSAQKNPTAFYLCASSVGTSGINEQFFGPGTRLTVL.

The J gene is TRBJ2-5, the V gene TRBV28; TRBD1 matches 7 bases. Judging by the DNA end, TRBJ2-7 fits better; the J call may be wrong. The CDR3 loop spans 14 amino acids. The germline CDR1 and CDR2 sequences are MDHEN and SYDVKM. CDR3 protein: CASSGNDRVYEQYF. CDR3 coding DNA: TGTGCCAGCAGTGGAAATGACAGGGTTTACGAGCAGTACTTC.

As regards this clone: Other DNA variants within this sample encode the same CDR3. V usage is TRBV27 and J usage is TRBJ1-6; D gene ambiguous. Looked up from germline, CDR1 is MNHEY and CDR2 is SMNVEV (reference sequence). CDR3 size: 16 residues. The V end was cut by 4 bases, the J end by 8 bases, with 18 bases between. CDR3 amino acids: CASSSTTFRVDSPLHF. DNA of the CDR3: TGTGCCAGCAGTTCAACGACATTCAGAGTGGATTCACCCCTCCACTTT.

The chain couples TRBV1 to TRBJ2-7; TRBD2 is taken as the D call from the table, unchecked against the DNA. TRBV1 is a documented pseudogene. The CDR3 loop spans 15 amino acids. The DNA for the CDR3 is TGCACCCAATCCCGGGACTCACGGAAGTGGTACGAGCAGTACTTC. The encoded protein is CTQSRDSRKWYEQYF.

The rearrangement links TRBV4-3 to TRBJ2-3, with D possibly matching TRBD2 (6 bases). There are 15 residues in the CDR3. V lost 1 base and J lost 1, with 9 bases in between. Germline CDR1 reads LGHNA; CDR2 reads YSLEER. CDR3 coding DNA: TGCGCCAGCAGCCAAGTCGGGGGAGGCACAGATACGCAGTATTTT. It specifies CASSQVGGGTDTQYF.

The genes are TRBV6-4 and TRBJ1-2; possible D gene TRBD1, 5 bases. The ends were cut back, 2 bases at V and 4 bases at J, with 17 bases in the middle. The germline V gene has CDR1 MRHNA and CDR2 SNTAGT. The length of the CDR3 is 16 residues. CDR3 amino acids: CASSDKKVAGLYGYTF. CDR3 coding DNA: TGTGCCAGCAGTGACAAAAAGGTGGCAGGGCTCTATGGCTACACCTTC.

This chain joins TRBV19 and TRBJ1-3; D not resolved. The V and J ends lost 3 bases and 3 bases respectively, with 12 bases between them. Germline-derived CDR1 and CDR2 are LNHDA and SQIVND (reference sequence). The CDR3 loop spans 15 amino acids. The CDR3 DNA sequence: TGTGCCAGTAGTATTACCCTGGCAGTTGGAAACACCATATATTTT. It codes for CASSITLAVGNTIYF.

J is TRBJ2-5 and V is TRBV7-8; TRBD2 aligns across 12 bases. Germline V gene lookup returns CDR1 SGHVS and CDR2 FQNEAQ. V was clipped by 6 bases and J by 5 bases; unmatched bases: 7. CDR3 length: 15 residues. The CDR3 nucleotides are TGTGCCAGCAGTTTACTAGCGGGAGGCGGGGAGACCCAGTACTTC. This sequence encodes CASSLLAGGGETQYF.

V usage is TRBV4-2 and J usage is TRBJ2-5, with D unresolved. The DNA matches TRBJ2-7 better at its end, which makes the J call doubtful. Germline V gives CDR1 LGHNA, CDR2 YNFKEQ. The length of the CDR3 is 12 residues. The CDR3 DNA sequence: TGTGCCAGCAGCCAAGGTCCCTACGAGCAGTACTTC. Amino acids: CASSQGPYEQYF.

The chain has TRBV4-1 and TRBJ2-7; 8 bases line up with TRBD1. The trim removed 3 bases at V and 1 base at J, leaving 2 bases unmatched. Germline CDR1 MGHRA, CDR2 YSYEKL. The CDR3 sequence is 14 residues long. The CDR3 region is CASSQGQASYEQYF. Here the CDR3 DNA reads TGCGCCAGCAGCCAGGGACAGGCGTCCTACGAGCAGTACTTC.

The J gene is TRBJ2-3, the V gene TRBV14, with D unclear. Per the germline V gene, CDR1 is SGHDN and CDR2 is FVKESK. This CDR3 has 14 amino acids. Deletions cut 0 bases from V and 4 bases from J, with 8 bases between. The CDR3 sequence: CASSQDLPPDTQYF. Written as DNA, the CDR3 is TGTGCCAGCAGCCAAGATCTCCCCCCAGATACGCAGTATTTT.

This clone was seen once. The J gene is TRBJ2-5, the V gene TRBV6-1; unclear D gene. CDR3 length: 11 amino acids. CDR1 is MNHNS, CDR2 SASEGT, per germline. V was clipped by 7 bases and J by 4 bases, with 7 bases between them. CDR3 bases: TGTGCCAGCACTGGCAGAGAGACCCAGTACTTC. Amino acids: CASTGRETQYF.

The rearrangement uses TRBV9 and TRBJ2-2, with a weak D call TRBD2 (6 bases). The CDR3 spans 15 residues. The germline CDR1 and CDR2 sequences are SGDLS and YYNGEE. The germline V and J ends were trimmed by 6 bases and 6 bases, with 18 bases remaining between them. Here the CDR3 reads CASTHGAGTSGELFF. The CDR3, as DNA: TGTGCCAGCACCCATGGCGCGGGAACCTCCGGGGAGCTGTTTTTT.

J is TRBJ1-5 and V is TRBV6-5; D unclear. V gave up 6 bases and J gave up 0 bases, with 6 bases separating them. Germline CDR1 is MNHEY and CDR2 is SVGAGI. The CDR3 runs to 13 residues. The CDR3, as DNA: TGTGCCAGCAGCCCGTATAGCAATCAGCCCCAGCATTTT. Its translation: CASSPYSNQPQHF.

This clone was detected only a few times. The CDR3 is CSFDRQNEQFF. The DNA for the CDR3 is TGCAGCTTCGACAGGCAAAATGAGCAGTTCTTC. This sequence joins TRBV29-1 and TRBJ2-1; D perhaps matches TRBD1 (6 bases). Trimming left V 8 bases short and J 7 bases short, with 12 bases between. The CDR3 contains 11 residues. Germline V lookup: CDR1 SQVTM, CDR2 ANQGSEA.

The V call is TRBV6-1, the J call TRBJ1-2; D not resolved. Germline V lookup: CDR1 MNHNS, CDR2 SASEGT. Trimming cost V 7 bases and J 6 bases, with 12 bases left between them. There are 12 residues in the CDR3. CDR3 bases: TGTGCCAGCACCACACTCGGGGATGGCTACACCTTC. Translated, it gives CASTTLGDGYTF.

This clone was seen a few times. The chain links TRBV10-2 to TRBJ2-5, with no clear D. This CDR3 region has 14 residues. V lost 3 bases, J lost 1 base, and 9 bases lay in between. CDR1 and CDR2 (germline): WSHSY, SAAADI. The DNA of the CDR3 is TGCGCCAGCAGTGACATGACTTTCCAAGAGACCCAGTACTTC. Its translation: CASSDMTFQETQYF.

This chain connects TRBV12-5 to TRBJ2-5; tentative D call: TRBD2 (6 bases). The CDR3 is made up of 18 amino acids. Germline V gene lookup returns CDR1 LGHNT and CDR2 FRNRAP. V shed 1 base and J shed 2 bases, with 20 bases lying between them. CDR3 residues: CASGLARAGTDSQETQYF. In nucleotides, the CDR3 is TGTGCTAGTGGTTTGGCCCGGGCGGGGACCGATTCACAAGAGACCCAGTACTTC.

J is TRBJ1-2 and V is TRBV19, with 7 nucleotides matching TRBD1. V lost 5 bases to trimming and J lost 2 bases; unmatched junction nucleotides: 11. The CDR3 loop spans 16 amino acids. The germline V gene has CDR1 LNHDA and CDR2 SQIVND (reference sequence). The CDR3: CASSPRDSRPNYGYTF. The CDR3, as DNA: TGTGCCAGTAGTCCACGGGACAGCAGACCAAACTATGGCTACACCTTC.

The CDR3 loop reads CASSIQVGGEQYF. The DNA for the CDR3 is TGTGCCAGTAGTATCCAGGTCGGGGGAGAGCAGTACTTC. The chain employs TRBV19 and TRBJ2-7, with a weak D call TRBD2 (6 bases). From germline, CDR1 is LNHDA and CDR2 SQIVND (reference sequence). CDR3 length: 13 amino acids. V lost 3 bases and J lost 7, with 13 bases in between.

In regard to this clone: At one end the junction does not follow the germline gene, possibly because of a read error. The chain employs TRBV5-1 and TRBJ1-1; D may be TRBD1 (5 bases). The germline CDR1 and CDR2 sequences are SGHRS and YFSETQ. The CDR3 has 14 residues. This CDR3 is CASRLGHQDTEAFF. The DNA of the CDR3 is TGCGCCAGCAGGTTGGGGCACCAGGACACTGAAGCTTTCTTT.

CDR3 bases: TGTGCCAGCAGGGGAGTCGACAGGGGTAACTACGAGCAGTACTTC. Protein: CASRGVDRGNYEQYF. The rearrangement joins TRBV28 to TRBJ2-7; 8 bases line up with TRBD1. Germline lookup yields CDR1 MDHEN and CDR2 SYDVKM. The CDR3 loop spans 15 amino acids. Trimming at V came to 6 bases and at J to 3 bases, leaving 10 bases not matched to a gene.

The chain has TRBV29-1 and TRBJ2-5; perhaps TRBD2 as D (6 bases). Trimming removed 4 bases at V and 4 bases at J, with 10 bases between. The CDR3 totals 12 residues. Germline CDR1 is SQVTM and CDR2 is ANQGSEA. The CDR3 coding sequence is TGCAGCGTTGCGGACTACTCAGAGACCCAGTACTTC. It yields the protein CSVADYSETQYF. Full variable domain (missing parts from reference TRBV29-1 and TRBJ2-5): SAVISQKPSRDICQRGTSLTIQCQVDSQVTMMFWYRQQPGQSLTLIATANQGSEATYESGFVIDKFPISRPNLTFSTLTVSNMSPEDSSIYLCSVADYSETQYFGPGTRLLVL.